This is a list of T cell receptor beta chains from one sample in a study of T cells in narcolepsy. TCRdb's table, derived via immunoSEQ multiplex PCR, lists solely in-frame clones and lacks some. The sample contains tens of thousands of clones, roughly four fifths of which appear only once. Sequencing was done on a sample of CD45RA- memory CD4+ T cells from PBMCs. These TCRs come from a human donor with narcolepsy. Both conserved end residues are part of each CDR3. The order of the fields is CDR3 DNA, CDR3 protein, V gene, J gene, D gene, clone size. The D gene is left open where the match is weak. Clone size is shown for a subset of rows, as once, few, many or a class of expanded clone.

DNA: TGCAGCGTTTATGACAGGGGGCGTGGAGAGACCCAGTACTTC
CDR3: CSVYDRGRGETQYF
V: TRBV29-1
J: TRBJ2-5
D: TRBD1
size: .

DNA: TGTGCCAGCAGCCCCCTAGCGGTCCAAGAGACCCAGTACTTC
CDR3: CASSPLAVQETQYF
V: TRBV7-9
J: TRBJ2-5
D: TRBD2
size: once

DNA: TGTGCCAGCAGTTTGGTCGAAAATCAGCCCCAGCATTTT
CDR3: CASSLVENQPQHF
V: TRBV27
J: TRBJ1-5
D: .
size: few

DNA: TGTGCCATCAGTGCAGGGGTGGCGGGGGGGCTGACCGATACGCAGTATTTT
CDR3: CAISAGVAGGLTDTQYF
V: TRBV10-3
J: TRBJ2-3
D: TRBD2
size: .

DNA: TGCGCCACTAAGACTATGCCTGGGGACACCGGGGAGCTGTTTTTT
CDR3: CATKTMPGDTGELFF
V: TRBV5-1
J: TRBJ2-2
D: .
size: once

DNA: TGCGCCAGCAGTGAGTGGACTACCCCCAATGAGCAGTTCTTC
CDR3: CASSEWTTPNEQFF
V: TRBV10-2
J: TRBJ2-1
D: .
size: .

DNA: TGTGCCAGCAGCTTACAGATCAGGGACGATACGCAGTATTTT
CDR3: CASSLQIRDDTQYF
V: TRBV7-3
J: TRBJ2-3
D: .
size: .

DNA: TGTGCCAGCAGCAAGGTAGATGGACAGGGGGACCGGACCCAGTACTTC
CDR3: CASSKVDGQGDRTQYF
V: TRBV7-2
J: TRBJ2-5
D: TRBD1
size: .

DNA: TGCGCCAGCAGCCAAGACAGGGGGCCTGGAAACACCATATATTTT
CDR3: CASSQDRGPGNTIYF
V: TRBV4-3
J: TRBJ1-3
D: TRBD1
size: .

DNA: TGTGCCAGCGGACCGGGGCAGACCTACGAGCAGTACTTC
CDR3: CASGPGQTYEQYF
V: TRBV11-2
J: TRBJ2-7
D: .
size: .

DNA: TGTGCTAGCAGCCGACAGGTCGGGACTGAAGCTTTCTTT
CDR3: CASSRQVGTEAFF
V: TRBV7-7
J: TRBJ1-1
D: .
size: .

DNA: TGTGCCAGCAGTGTAGGCGGGATTCACACTGAAGCTTTCTTT
CDR3: CASSVGGIHTEAFF
V: TRBV6-5
J: TRBJ1-1
D: .
size: .

DNA: TGTGCCAGCAGTCGAATGTCGGGGGCCTTCACAATAGATACGCAGTATTTT
CDR3: CASSRMSGAFTIDTQYF
V: TRBV7-8
J: TRBJ2-3
D: .
size: .

DNA: TGTGCCAGTACCCTCCGGGGGACAACCCCGGGGGAAAAACTGTTTTTT
CDR3: CASTLRGTTPGEKLFF
V: TRBV19
J: TRBJ1-4
D: .
size: .